These T cell receptor beta chains were read from a single sample in a study of blood T cell repertoires in COVID-19. Repertoires were generated with immunoSEQ multiplex PCR, while TCRdb's copy carries only in-frame clones and drops some. This table holds approximately 90,000 clones, roughly 84% found once. Input material: peripheral blood. Receptor source: a man in his sixties with acute or convalescent COVID-19. Each CDR3 is given with its conserved first and last residue. A D gene is named only where the DNA matches it firmly. Rows may omit the clone size; those that give it use once, few, many or a size class.

CDR3 DNA,CDR3 protein,D gene,V gene,clone size,J gene
TGTGCCAGCTCACTCTCTCCGGTTTCCAAAAACATTCAGTACTTC,CASSLSPVSKNIQYF,-,TRBV18,-,TRBJ2-4
TGTGCCAGCAGCCCCCGGGTAGAGAACACTGAAGCTTTCTTT,CASSPRVENTEAFF,-,TRBV11-3,-,TRBJ1-1
TGTGCCAGCAGTCGGGACAGGGTCCCCTACGAGCAGTACTTC,CASSRDRVPYEQYF,TRBD1,TRBV5-5,-,TRBJ2-7
TGTGCCAGCACCTCTCACACAGACCGAAATTCACCCCTCCACTTT,CASTSHTDRNSPLHF,-,TRBV6-5,few,TRBJ1-6
TGTGCCAGCAGGGGGGACCGGGACAGAATCTCTGGGGCCAACGTCCTGACTTTC,CASRGDRDRISGANVLTF,TRBD1,TRBV28,-,TRBJ2-6
TGTGCCAGCAGCTCCGTACTCGCCAATGAGCAGTTCTTC,CASSSVLANEQFF,-,TRBV5-4,-,TRBJ2-1
TGCAGTGCTATTGAACAGGGGGTTCCATCTGGCTACACCTTC,CSAIEQGVPSGYTF,TRBD1,TRBV20-1,few,TRBJ1-2
TGTGCCAGCAGCTTAGCGCGTAGCGGGGCCAGCAAGACCCAGTACTTC,CASSLARSGASKTQYF,TRBD2,TRBV7-2,-,TRBJ2-5
TGTGCCAGCAGTCTCGACAGGGTTTACACTGAAGCTTTCTTT,CASSLDRVYTEAFF,TRBD1,TRBV2,-,TRBJ1-1
TGTGCCAGTAGTATAGATAGGGGTACCCTCTACAATGAGCAGTTCTTC,CASSIDRGTLYNEQFF,-,TRBV19,-,TRBJ2-1
TGTGCCAGCAGCCGTACAGGGGGCGAAGACACCGGGGAGCTGTTTTTT,CASSRTGGEDTGELFF,TRBD1,TRBV7-2,-,TRBJ2-2
TGTGCCAGCAACCCGCGGAACACTGAAGCTTTCTTT,CASNPRNTEAFF,-,TRBV6-4,once,TRBJ1-1
TGTGCCAGCAGCGTAGCGGCAGATCAGAGGGACGGGGAGCTGTTTTTT,CASSVAADQRDGELFF,-,TRBV9,-,TRBJ2-2
TGTGCCAGCAGCGGCGGGACAGGGTCAGACTATGGCTACACCTTC,CASSGGTGSDYGYTF,TRBD1,TRBV7-9,-,TRBJ1-2
TGCGCCAGCAGCTTGGTAGGCAGGGGGACAGATACGCAGTATTTT,CASSLVGRGTDTQYF,TRBD1,TRBV5-1,-,TRBJ2-3
TGTGCCAGCAGCCTCATCGGGGGGGCGGAAAAACTGTTTTTT,CASSLIGGAEKLFF,-,TRBV7-8,-,TRBJ1-4
TGTGCCAGCAGCGTAGGGCTAGCGGGGGGGGCCACCAACACAGATACGCAGTATTTT,CASSVGLAGGATNTDTQYF,TRBD2,TRBV9,-,TRBJ2-3
TGTGCCAGCAGCCCGCGAGGGGAGCAGTACTTC,CASSPRGEQYF,-,TRBV11-2,-,TRBJ2-7
TGCGCCAGCAGTGAGCCCCGCGGGGGGGCCCTCATGAGCTCCTACAATGAGCAGTTCTTC,CASSEPRGGALMSSYNEQFF,TRBD2,TRBV10-2,once,TRBJ2-1
TGTGCCAGCAGCCTGGGACAGAACTCTGGAAACACCATATATTTT,CASSLGQNSGNTIYF,TRBD1,TRBV3-1/TRBV3-2,-,TRBJ1-3
TGCGCCAGCAGCCAACCCGACAGGAACCAAGAGACCCAGTACTTC,CASSQPDRNQETQYF,-,TRBV4-1,once,TRBJ2-5
TGCGCCAGCAGCCGTATCAGGGGTGGTGAAGCTTTCTTT,CASSRIRGGEAFF,-,TRBV4-1,-,TRBJ1-1
TGTGCCAGCAGCCAAGAGAGGGAGAACACTGAAGCTTTCTTT,CASSQERENTEAFF,-,TRBV3-1/TRBV3-2,-,TRBJ1-1
TGCGCCAGCAGCCACACAGGGGTGATTGAAGCTTTCTTT,CASSHTGVIEAFF,TRBD1,TRBV4-1,-,TRBJ1-1
TGTGCCACCAGCAGAGAATATCGTGAAAAACTGTTTTTT,CATSREYREKLFF,-,TRBV15,-,TRBJ1-4
TGTGCCAGCACGAACGGCGGAACTAACTATGGCTACACCTTC,CASTNGGTNYGYTF,-,TRBV6-5,-,TRBJ1-2
TGTGCCAGCAGCTTAGGGGGGACAGGGGTCTCACCCCTCCACTTT,CASSLGGTGVSPLHF,TRBD1,TRBV7-6,-,TRBJ1-6
TGCGCCAGCAGTTTCGCAGGATTCTCCTACGAGCAGTACTTC,CASSFAGFSYEQYF,-,TRBV5-1,-,TRBJ2-7
TGTGCCATCAGTGAGTTAGGGGGGGACGAGCAGTACTTC,CAISELGGDEQYF,-,TRBV10-3,-,TRBJ2-7
TGTGCCAGCAGTTTCCGGGTCGGACTCTCCCATGGCTACACCTTC,CASSFRVGLSHGYTF,-,TRBV27,-,TRBJ1-2
TGTGCCAGCAGTTCCCCGGGGAGGGGGACAGATACGCAGTATTTT,CASSSPGRGTDTQYF,-,TRBV27,-,TRBJ2-3
TGTGCCAGTAGTATCGGGGGAGACACCGGGGAGCTGTTTTTT,CASSIGGDTGELFF,-,TRBV19,-,TRBJ2-2
TGTGCCAGCAGTGAGGCGGGACTAGACACAGATACGCAGTATTTT,CASSEAGLDTDTQYF,TRBD2,TRBV2,-,TRBJ2-3
TGTGCCAGCAGTTTACCAGGAACCTATAATTCACCCCTCCACTTT,CASSLPGTYNSPLHF,-,TRBV28,once,TRBJ1-6
TGTGCCAGCTCACCAAAGCCCTCGGGACAGCAGATCAATGAGCAGTTCTTC,CASSPKPSGQQINEQFF,TRBD1,TRBV18,-,TRBJ2-1
TGTGCCAGCACCCGGACAGGGGGGATGAACACTGAAGCTTTCTTT,CASTRTGGMNTEAFF,TRBD1,TRBV6-5,-,TRBJ1-1
TGTGCCAGCAACCCAGACATATCCAAAAACATTCAGTACTTC,CASNPDISKNIQYF,-,TRBV28,-,TRBJ2-4
TGTGCCAGCAGCCAAGAAGGGGCCTACGCAATCGACGAGCAGTACTTC,CASSQEGAYAIDEQYF,-,TRBV3-1/TRBV3-2,-,TRBJ2-7